This TCR beta chain appears in the sequencing data of a study of blood T cell repertoires in COVID-19. Study-wide context: Italy, Spain and the United States were the sources of the convalescent and acute COVID-19 samples. T cells, B-cell-depleted T cells, or PBMCs provided the cDNA or gDNA that served as material.

Study processing details: Using reference gene primer amplification, nucleated cell counts were estimated. Repertoires were generated with immunoSEQ multiplex PCR, while TCRdb's copy carries only in-frame clones and drops some. That table is the source of V, J and clone size, and D and trimming were worked out from the DNA. The sample lists around 170,000 clones, 90% occurring once. The V end lost 1 base, the J end lost 6 bases, and 9 bases lay between the germline ends. This CDR3 is 12 amino acids long. Germline loops: CDR1 SQVTM, CDR2 ANQGSEA. The sample holds a few counts of this clone. This chain uses TRBV29-1 with TRBJ1-2, with D tentatively TRBD1 (6 bases). This clonotype was obtained from a man in his fifties with acute or convalescent COVID-19. The sample consisted of peripheral blood. The DNA for the CDR3 is TGCAGCGTTGAAGGGGGGGGGCATGGCTACACCTTC. It codes for CSVEGGGHGYTF.